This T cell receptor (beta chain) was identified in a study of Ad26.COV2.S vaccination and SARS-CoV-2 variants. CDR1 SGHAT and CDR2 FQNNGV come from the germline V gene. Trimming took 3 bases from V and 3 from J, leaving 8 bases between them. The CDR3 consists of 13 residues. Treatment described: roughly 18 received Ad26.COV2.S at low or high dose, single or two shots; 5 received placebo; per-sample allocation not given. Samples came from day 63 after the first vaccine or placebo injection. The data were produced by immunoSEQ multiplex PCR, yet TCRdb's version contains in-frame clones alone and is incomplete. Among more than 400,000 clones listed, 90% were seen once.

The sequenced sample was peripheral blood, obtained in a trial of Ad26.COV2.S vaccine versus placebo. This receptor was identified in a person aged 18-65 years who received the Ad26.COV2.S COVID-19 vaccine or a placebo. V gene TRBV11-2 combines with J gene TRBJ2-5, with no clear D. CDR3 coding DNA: TGTGCCAGCAGCTTGGGCAGAGAAGAGACCCAGTACTTC. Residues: CASSLGREETQYF.